Following are 8 T cell receptor beta chains from one sample sequenced in a study of blood T cell repertoires in COVID-19. Sequencing used immunoSEQ multiplex PCR; TCRdb keeps in-frame clones, though not all of them. The sample holds over 200,000 clones; approximately 91% are singletons and the top ten take less than 3%. What was sequenced was peripheral blood. The receptors were sampled from a woman aged 55 to 70 with acute or convalescent COVID-19.

As to this clone: Compared with germline, one end of the junction differs, possibly owing to a read error. The gene calls are TRBV24-1 and TRBJ2-2; D unclear. Germline V gene data show CDR1 as KGHDR and CDR2 as SFDVKD. The CDR3 has 13 residues. CDR3: CVTSGENTGELFF. In DNA, the CDR3 is TGTGTCACCAGTGGCGAGAACACCGGGGAGCTGTTTTTT.

This rearrangement joins TRBV19 to TRBJ1-6; 9 bases are a match to TRBD1. The CDR3 loop spans 13 amino acids. Germline CDR1 is LNHDA and CDR2 is SQIVND (reference sequence). V lost 6 bases to trimming and J lost 9 bases; unmatched junction nucleotides: 3. The CDR3: CASRTGGASPLHF. The CDR3 coding sequence is TGTGCCAGTAGGACAGGGGGAGCTTCACCCCTCCACTTT.

The gene calls are TRBV5-1 and TRBJ2-3; TRBD2 aligns across 12 bases. Germline CDR1 is SGHRS and CDR2 is YFSETQ. The length of the CDR3 is 17 residues. Trimming cost V 4 bases and J 6 bases; bases outside gene matches: 12. CDR3: CASSAGLAGTIRDTQYF. In DNA, the CDR3 is TGCGCCAGCAGCGCCGGACTAGCGGGGACTATCCGGGATACGCAGTATTTT.

This chain connects TRBV5-1 to TRBJ2-5; tentatively, D is TRBD1 (6 bases). The V and J ends lost 0 bases and 1 base respectively, with 10 bases between them. CDR1 SGHRS and CDR2 YFSETQ come from the germline V gene. The CDR3 runs 15 residues. The CDR3: CASSLVPGAQETQYF. For the CDR3, the DNA is TGCGCCAGCAGCTTGGTGCCAGGGGCCCAAGAGACCCAGTACTTC.

The chain has TRBV30 and TRBJ2-7, with 14 bases matching TRBD2. Germline values: CDR1 GTSNPN, CDR2 SVGIG (reference sequence). Trimming took 8 bases from V and 2 from J; bases not matched to a gene: 2. CDR3 size: 13 residues. CDR3 protein: CAGGLAGAYEQYF. CDR3 nucleotides: TGTGCCGGGGGACTAGCGGGAGCCTACGAGCAGTACTTC.

The V and J genes are TRBV18 and TRBJ2-7; no clear D. V was trimmed by 2 bases and J by 0 bases, leaving 5 bases between them. Germline V gene lookup returns CDR1 KGHSH and CDR2 LQKENI. The CDR3 loop spans 13 amino acids. The CDR3 is CASSPGDSYEQYF. The CDR3 nucleotides are TGTGCCAGCTCACCAGGAGACTCCTACGAGCAGTACTTC. Together with reference TRBV18 and TRBJ2-7, the CDR3 gives the full variable domain: NAGVMQNPRHLVRRRGQEARLRCSPMKGHSHVYWYRQLPEEGLKFMVYLQKENIIDESGMPKERFSAEFPKEGPSILRIQQVVRGDSAAYFCASSPGDSYEQYFGPGTRLTVT.

The J gene is TRBJ2-7, the V gene TRBV2; D unresolved. Germline V gene data show CDR1 as SNHLY and CDR2 as FYNNEI. There are 15 residues in the CDR3. V lost 7 bases to trimming and J lost 0 bases, with 16 bases between them. The CDR3 region is CASTAEISSSYEQYF. DNA for the CDR3: TGTGCCAGCACGGCGGAAATAAGTTCCTCCTACGAGCAGTACTTC.

J is TRBJ1-2 and V is TRBV19; a possible D gene is TRBD1 (6 bases). CDR3 length equals 15 residues. Trimming shortened V by 6 bases and J by 2 bases, and 16 bases separated the two germline ends. Per the germline V gene, CDR1 is LNHDA and CDR2 is SQIVND (reference sequence). The CDR3 region has the DNA TGTGCCAGTAGCCCCCCGGGACAACAGAACTATGGCTACACCTTC. This sequence encodes CASSPPGQQNYGYTF.